This is a list of T cell receptor beta chains from one sample in a study of T cells in Graves' hyperthyroidism and ophthalmopathy. TCRdb processed the multiplex PCR reads anew with MiXCR; each CDR3 protein has one entry. The table lists under 400,000 distinct CDR3 sequences, 16% of them singletons. Sequencing was done on a sample of blood. The source of these receptors is a young man with Graves' hyperthyroidism. Both conserved end residues are trimmed from each CDR3. The order of the fields is V gene, J gene, CDR3 protein.

>TRBV20-1|TRBJ1-1
SARATPYTEAF
>TRBV5-1|TRBJ2-2
ASSLFAGAGTGELF
>TRBV20-1|TRBJ1-3
SALDGDGNTIY
>TRBV5-8|TRBJ1-4
ASSFGQGGNEKLF
>TRBV11-2|TRBJ1-1
ASSLLKGGGTGRVRNTEAF
>TRBV5-1|TRBJ2-1
ASSLEGPYNEQF
>TRBV12-3/TRBV12-4|TRBJ2-1
ASSRVDGNEQF
>TRBV2|TRBJ1-2
ASSEFPRQGANGYT
>TRBV18|TRBJ2-7
ASSQTGLRWYEQY
>TRBV20-1|TRBJ2-7
SADGVHEQY
>TRBV11-2|TRBJ1-2
ASSLAPGSYGYT
>TRBV2|TRBJ2-3
ASSVWGRDTQY
>TRBV12-3/TRBV12-4|TRBJ2-3
ASSLTGASTDTQY
>TRBV5-1|TRBJ1-1
ASSLVSETTEAF
>TRBV30|TRBJ2-1
AWSTSGSNEQF
>TRBV7-3|TRBJ2-1
ASSRFVAAGDHLSNEQF
>TRBV5-1|TRBJ1-1
ASSFTGYTEAF
>TRBV30|TRBJ2-1
AWSWGLGQF
>TRBV2|TRBJ2-1
ASCPYPARRSYNEQF
>TRBV29-1|TRBJ2-5
SVAGTSGSNRETQY
>TRBV5-1|TRBJ1-2
ASSLDLSGYT
>TRBV12-3/TRBV12-4|TRBJ2-7
ASSYGQGREQY
>TRBV29-1|TRBJ2-5
SVPPRGGETQY
>TRBV7-3|TRBJ2-1
ASSSDTRSYNEQF
>TRBV7-9|TRBJ1-1
ASSSLDGTEAF
>TRBV7-2|TRBJ2-3
ASSLALTLGLAGETRTDTQY
>TRBV4-1|TRBJ2-1
ASSQSAAGAAYNEQF
>TRBV30|TRBJ1-2
ASRRRNYGYT
>TRBV27|TRBJ2-1
ASRVGGYNEQF
>TRBV12-3/TRBV12-4|TRBJ1-5
ASSSGLGMRSNQPQH
>TRBV3-1|TRBJ2-3
ASSLGQREDTQY
>TRBV2|TRBJ1-4
ASRTGRSEKLF
>TRBV28|TRBJ1-2
ASSWGIGYGYT
>TRBV28|TRBJ2-7
ASSLYLRSYEQY
>TRBV20-1|TRBJ2-5
SARPGQGETQY
>TRBV27|TRBJ2-1
ASTPWGLGSYNEQF
>TRBV20-1|TRBJ2-3
SAADRGPTDTQY
>TRBV19|TRBJ2-4
ASSLTGGNIQY
>TRBV7-3|TRBJ2-1
ASSLLDGNEQF
>TRBV30|TRBJ1-2
AWSGEGGPRYGYT
>TRBV20-1|TRBJ2-5
SARCGEETQY
>TRBV5-8|TRBJ2-3
ASSLGLAGVDTQY
>TRBV7-9|TRBJ2-2
ASNRGVRTGELF
>TRBV11-2|TRBJ1-5
ASSLDSGGDQPQH
>TRBV27|TRBJ2-7
ASSLGQTREQY
>TRBV7-9|TRBJ2-1
ASSDRGTPVNEQF
>TRBV28|TRBJ2-7
ASSLDRGIGEQY
>TRBV5-1|TRBJ2-1
ASSVGGRGSYNEQF
>TRBV10-3|TRBJ2-7
VISTGLAGGGAYEQY
>TRBV4-1|TRBJ1-1
ASSQVAQGLNTEAF
>TRBV5-4|TRBJ2-3
ASSELLAGGSDTQY
>TRBV5-1|TRBJ2-5
ASSFGQDKETQY
>TRBV12-3/TRBV12-4|TRBJ1-5
ATSWSRINQPQH
>TRBV5-1|TRBJ1-2
ASSQTLPTTDGYT
>TRBV19|TRBJ2-3
ASSITSGSEDTQY
>TRBV6-2/TRBV6-3|TRBJ2-5
ASRRQETQY
>TRBV18|TRBJ2-1
ASSPASYSYNEQF
>TRBV5-1|TRBJ2-3
ATRVSPTSDTQY
>TRBV20-1|TRBJ2-3
SARRRGLVTTQY